Listed here are 30 T cell receptor beta chains from one sample, sequenced in a study of neurological immune-mediated disorders. TCRdb redid the calling of the 5' RACE reads with MiXCR, one entry per CDR3 protein. The profile shows some 24,000 distinct CDR3 sequences, over 6.5% of them singletons. Sequencing input: PBMCs. These receptors came from a woman between 35 and 50 years old in good health.

This clonotype was counted ten times or more. The chain is built from TRBV7-9 and TRBJ2-5; the match to TRBD2 covers 7 bases. This CDR3 has 14 amino acids. Germline V gene sequence: CDR1 SEHNR, CDR2 FQNEAQ (reference sequence). V trimming: 0 bases; J trimming: 5 bases; junction bases outside the gene matches: 3. CDR3 residues: CASSLASGWETQYF. CDR3 nucleotides: TGTGCCAGCAGCTTAGCTAGCGGGTGGGAGACCCAGTACTTC.

The chain links TRBV6-5 to TRBJ1-6, with D unresolved. Germline assignment: CDR1 MNHEY and CDR2 SVGAGI. CDR3 length equals 14 residues. Trimming removed 2 bases at V and 9 bases at J, with 11 bases between. CDR3 in amino acids: CASSYRERGSPLHF. For the CDR3, the DNA is TGTGCCAGCAGTTACCGGGAAAGAGGTTCACCCCTCCACTTT.

This clonotype appeared many times. The V gene is TRBV19, the J gene TRBJ2-1, with D possibly being TRBD2 (5 bases). Germline V gene data show CDR1 as LNHDA and CDR2 as SQIVND (reference sequence). The CDR3 extends over 16 amino acids. V was trimmed by 7 bases and J by 3 bases, leaving 19 bases between them. CDR3 bases: TGTGCCAGTAACCCTCCCGGCGGGCTGGGCTACAATGAGCAGTTCTTC. Its protein product is CASNPPGGLGYNEQFF.

This clonotype was seen at least ten times. The chain has TRBV5-1 and TRBJ2-3; D not certain. This CDR3 contains 11 residues. Germline loops: CDR1 SGHRS, CDR2 YFSETQ. Trimming pared 2 bases from V and 5 bases from J, leaving 3 bases between. CDR3 residues: CASSLEDTQYF. CDR3 coding DNA: TGCGCCAGCAGCTTAGAAGATACGCAGTATTTT.

This clonotype was seen ten or more times. The chain couples TRBV5-1 to TRBJ2-6, with a tentative D call TRBD2 (5 bases). The CDR3 sequence is 15 residues long. The germline V gene encodes CDR1 SGHRS and CDR2 YFSETQ. Trimming cost V 2 bases and J 4 bases, with 10 bases left between them. This CDR3 reads CASSFSGSGANVLTF. DNA for the CDR3: TGCGCCAGCAGCTTCAGCGGTTCGGGGGCCAACGTCCTGACTTTC.

This clonotype was seen ten or more times. The V gene is TRBV20-1, the J gene TRBJ1-5; D might be TRBD1 (5 bases). V was pared by 3 bases and J by 4 bases, with 16 bases between. CDR1 and CDR2 from the germline V gene are DFQATT and SNEGSKA (reference sequence). There are 15 residues in the CDR3. CDR3 DNA sequence: TGCAGTGCTAGTGGCAGGGAAGCAGTAAATCAGCCCCAGCATTTT. Translating gives CSASGREAVNQPQHF.

This clonotype was observed at least ten times. The chain couples TRBV28 to TRBJ2-7; D is uncertain. Per the germline V gene, CDR1 is MDHEN and CDR2 is SYDVKM. Between the trimmed V and J ends, which lost 5 bases and 4 bases, there was a span of 9 bases. There are 12 residues in the CDR3. The DNA of the CDR3 is TGTGCCAGCAGTCCCCAGCCGTACGAGCAGTACTTC. It specifies CASSPQPYEQYF. Full variable domain (outside the CDR3, taken from reference TRBV28 and TRBJ2-7): DVKVTQSSRYLVKRTGEKVFLECVQDMDHENMFWYRQDPGLGLRLIYFSYDVKMKEKGDIPEGYSVSREKKERFSLILESASTNQTSMYLCASSPQPYEQYFGPGTRLTVT.

This clonotype was seen repeatedly, ten times or more. The rearrangement uses TRBV18 and TRBJ2-1, with TRBD2 matching 7 bases. Germline V gene sequence: CDR1 KGHSH, CDR2 LQKENI. Germline trimming cut 0 bases from V and 6 bases from J; bases unmatched to any gene: 5. This CDR3 is 15 amino acids long. CDR3 in amino acids: CASSPPREPVNEQFF. The CDR3 DNA reads as TGTGCCAGCTCACCACCGCGGGAGCCGGTCAATGAGCAGTTCTTC.

This clonotype was counted at least ten times. This rearrangement joins TRBV5-1 to TRBJ2-1; tentatively, D is TRBD1 (5 bases). Trimming took off 4 bases at V and 4 bases at J, with 18 bases between the two ends. Germline loops: CDR1 SGHRS, CDR2 YFSETQ. The CDR3 contains 16 residues. CDR3 region: CASSAGQSTQYNEQFF. The CDR3 DNA is TGCGCCAGCAGCGCCGGACAATCGACACAATACAATGAGCAGTTCTTC.

This clonotype was seen at least ten times. The chain combines TRBV20-1 with TRBJ1-5; TRBD1 aligns across 9 bases. This CDR3 comprises 16 residues. Germline assignment: CDR1 DFQATT and CDR2 SNEGSKA (reference sequence). The V segment lost 3 bases and the J segment 9 bases; nucleotides outside the gene matches: 15. CDR3 sequence: CSASLRRGTGFGPQHF. CDR3 bases: TGCAGTGCTAGTCTTCGGCGGGGGACAGGGTTCGGGCCCCAGCATTTT.

The chain links TRBV20-1 to TRBJ2-7, with 12 nucleotides matching TRBD1. The V gene's germline CDR1 is DFQATT and CDR2 SNEGSKA (reference sequence). CDR3 length: 15 amino acids. V gave up 0 bases and J gave up 4 bases; unmatched junction bases: 4. The CDR3: CSAREPGQGAYEQYF. The CDR3 nucleotides are TGCAGTGCTAGAGAGCCGGGACAGGGGGCTTACGAGCAGTACTTC.

There are many counts of this clonotype. The chain combines TRBV29-1 with TRBJ2-7; 7 bases line up with TRBD2. V dropped 7 bases and J dropped 0; count of bases not matched to a gene: 12. Germline V gene lookup returns CDR1 SQVTM and CDR2 ANQGSEA. This CDR3 region has 15 residues. In nucleotides, the CDR3 is TGCAGCGCCCTTAAGCTGGCGGGAGTCTCCTACGAGCAGTACTTC. Its protein product is CSALKLAGVSYEQYF.

This clonotype was counted ten times or more. This rearrangement joins TRBV5-1 to TRBJ1-1; the D gene is possibly TRBD1 (6 bases). V lost 1 base, J lost 4 bases, and 23 bases lay in between. This CDR3 contains 18 residues. Per germline, CDR1 SGHRS and CDR2 YFSETQ. Here the CDR3 reads CASSLRKGDLVGSTEAFF. The CDR3 DNA reads as TGCGCCAGCAGCTTGCGTAAGGGGGACTTGGTGGGGAGCACTGAAGCTTTCTTT.

This clonotype appeared many times. The V gene is TRBV20-1, the J gene TRBJ2-5; 12 bases fit TRBD2. J gave up 5 bases and V 8 bases, and 3 bases lay outside the gene matches. Germline CDR1 DFQATT, CDR2 SNEGSKA (reference sequence). This CDR3 contains 12 residues. The DNA of the CDR3 is TGCAGTCTAGCGGGAGGGTTGGAGACCCAGTACTTC. Its protein is CSLAGGLETQYF.

This clonotype came up many times. In DNA form, the CDR3 reads TGTGCCAGCAGGAGAGATCCTGCTAACTATGGCTACACCTTC. It yields the protein CASRRDPANYGYTF. The chain employs TRBV6-2 or TRBV6-3 and TRBJ1-2; D is ambiguous. The ends were cut back, 6 bases at V and 0 bases at J, with 11 bases in the middle. The CDR3 is made up of 14 amino acids. Germline V gene sequence: CDR1 MNHEY, CDR2 SVGEGT.

This clonotype was counted a few times. V usage is TRBV6-2 or TRBV6-3 and J usage is TRBJ2-5; perhaps TRBD1 as D (6 bases). Germline V CDR1 and CDR2: MNHEY, SVGEGT. CDR3 size: 15 residues. V dropped 2 bases and J dropped 5 bases, with 15 bases sitting between them. CDR3 bases: TGTGCCAGCAGTTACGGAGGAGGACAGAGGGAGACCCAGTACTTC. Translated, it gives CASSYGGGQRETQYF.

This clonotype was counted at least ten times. The chain joins TRBV5-5 to TRBJ2-1; no reliable D call. Per germline, CDR1 SGHKS and CDR2 YYEKEE (reference sequence). The ends were cut back, 1 base at V and 1 base at J, with 12 bases in the middle. The CDR3 extends over 16 amino acids. The CDR3 is CASSLSPTPSYNEQFF. For the CDR3, the DNA is TGTGCCAGCAGCTTGAGTCCGACCCCTTCCTACAATGAGCAGTTCTTC.

This clonotype was counted at least ten times. The genes are TRBV29-1 and TRBJ1-2; a possible D gene is TRBD1 (5 bases). Trimming cost V 7 bases and J 6 bases, with 12 bases left between them. The germline V gene has CDR1 SQVTM and CDR2 ANQGSEA. This CDR3 is 11 amino acids long. As DNA, the CDR3 is TGCAGCGCACTCGGGGGGGATGGCTACACCTTC. Translation gives CSALGGDGYTF.

The table lists this clonotype with many counts. This chain links TRBV28 with TRBJ2-2; D might be TRBD1 or TRBD2, each matching 5 bases. Germline V gene data show CDR1 as MDHEN and CDR2 as SYDVKM. Trimming cost V 3 bases and J 1 base, with 6 bases left between them. CDR3 length equals 14 residues. The CDR3 sequence: CASSLGRNTGELFF. The CDR3 DNA reads TGTGCCAGCAGTTTGGGACGGAACACCGGGGAGCTGTTTTTT. The full variable domain, its missing parts supplied by reference TRBV28 and TRBJ2-2, is DVKVTQSSRYLVKRTGEKVFLECVQDMDHENMFWYRQDPGLGLRLIYFSYDVKMKEKGDIPEGYSVSREKKERFSLILESASTNQTSMYLCASSLGRNTGELFFGEGSRLTVL.

This clonotype occurred many times. The chain carries TRBV29-1 and TRBJ1-2, with 7 nucleotides matching TRBD1. Germline V gene data show CDR1 as SQVTM and CDR2 as ANQGSEA. Trimming cost V 1 base and J 6 bases; bases outside gene matches: 11. This CDR3 spans 15 amino acids. The CDR3: CSVEAVSGTVNGYTF. The CDR3 nucleotides are TGCAGCGTTGAAGCGGTATCCGGGACAGTCAATGGCTACACCTTC.

The table lists this clonotype with many counts. V usage is TRBV7-2 and J usage is TRBJ2-5; 9 positions match TRBD2. The CDR3 consists of 14 residues. The J segment lost 7 bases and the V segment lost 0 bases, leaving 3 bases of the junction unmatched. Germline assignment: CDR1 SGHTA and CDR2 FQGNSA. The CDR3 DNA follows: TGTGCCAGCAGCTTAGCGCTTAGCGGGAGGACCCAGTACTTC. Amino acid sequence: CASSLALSGRTQYF.

This clonotype was recorded at least ten times. The chain combines TRBV7-9 with TRBJ2-3; weak D call: TRBD2 (5 bases). The V and J ends lost 3 bases and 3 bases respectively, with 10 bases between them. The CDR3 loop spans 14 amino acids. Germline V CDR1 and CDR2: SEHNR, FQNEAQ (reference sequence). CDR3 amino acids: CASSFGSGTDTQYF. The CDR3 DNA follows: TGTGCCAGCAGCTTTGGGTCGGGGACAGATACGCAGTATTTT.

There are many counts of this clonotype. This chain joins TRBV5-1 and TRBJ2-3, with 14 bases fitting TRBD2. After removal of 4 bases from V and 6 bases from J, the junction contained 1 base not matched to a gene. From germline, CDR1 is SGHRS and CDR2 YFSETQ. CDR3 length equals 14 residues. DNA for the CDR3: TGCGCCAGCAGCGGGACTAGCGGGAGCGATACGCAGTATTTT. Protein product: CASSGTSGSDTQYF.

This clonotype occurred many times. The V call is TRBV29-1, the J call TRBJ2-5; no firm D call. V was shortened by 7 bases and J by 4 bases, with 7 bases between the two germline ends. The CDR3 extends over 10 amino acids. The germline V gene has CDR1 SQVTM and CDR2 ANQGSEA. CDR3 in amino acids: CSAGRETQYF. The DNA for the CDR3 is TGCAGCGCCGGACGAGAGACCCAGTACTTC.

The sample holds a few counts of this clonotype. CDR3 sequence reads: CASSKARTSRVASPLHF. The CDR3 DNA is TGTGCCAGCAGCAAAGCGCGGACATCTAGGGTGGCTTCACCCCTCCACTTT. The chain couples TRBV21-1 to TRBJ1-6; TRBD1, the table's D call, was not compared with the DNA. TRBV21-1 is a pseudogene segment. The CDR3 loop spans 17 amino acids.

This clonotype was recorded at least ten times. The genes are TRBV7-8 and TRBJ2-2, with 9 bases matching TRBD1. The CDR3 runs 15 residues. V was pared by 4 bases and J by 5 bases, with 5 bases of the junction left unmatched. Germline V gene data show CDR1 as SGHVS and CDR2 as FQNEAQ. CDR3: CASSYDGTGTGELFF. The DNA for the CDR3 is TGTGCCAGCAGCTACGACGGGACAGGGACCGGGGAGCTGTTTTTT.

This clonotype was counted at least ten times. The chain joins TRBV28 to TRBJ2-6; the D is unclear. The CDR3 is 15 amino acids. The V end was cut by 3 bases, the J end by 0 bases, with 6 bases between. The germline V gene has CDR1 MDHEN and CDR2 SYDVKM. The CDR3 is CASSFEHSGANVLTF. CDR3 nucleotide sequence: TGTGCCAGCAGTTTTGAGCACTCTGGGGCCAACGTCCTGACTTTC.

This clonotype was counted many times. The gene calls are TRBV29-1 and TRBJ1-1; tentative D call: TRBD1 (5 bases). The ends were cut back, 2 bases at V and 5 bases at J, with 12 bases in the middle. Germline V CDR1 and CDR2: SQVTM, ANQGSEA. This CDR3 spans 13 amino acids. Here the CDR3 reads CSVERGMRTEAFF. CDR3 bases: TGCAGCGTTGAAAGGGGTATGAGGACTGAAGCTTTCTTT.

This clonotype has ten or more counts. The rearrangement uses TRBV7-2 and TRBJ2-2; TRBD2 matches at 12 bases. The CDR3 length is 17 residues. The germline CDR1 and CDR2 sequences are SGHTA and FQGNSA. Trimming took 5 bases from V and 3 from J; bases not matched to a gene: 7. CDR3 coding DNA: TGTGCCAGCAGCCTGCCCCGACTAGCGGGGGACACCGGGGAGCTGTTTTTT. Its translation: CASSLPRLAGDTGELFF.

At least ten counts were recorded for this clonotype. The chain is built from TRBV7-9 and TRBJ1-5, with D uncertain. The CDR3 sequence is 12 residues long. Trimming took 1 base from V and 6 from J, leaving 4 bases between them. CDR1 SEHNR and CDR2 FQNEAQ come from the germline V gene (reference sequence). CDR3 sequence reads: CASSLDTQPQHF. CDR3 coding DNA: TGTGCCAGCAGCTTAGACACTCAGCCCCAGCATTTT.